Here is one T cell receptor (beta chain) with its context. Its matching antigen is unknown. This sample is drawn from a study of cytomegalovirus exposure and HLA in healthy donors. PCR was performed using 60 Vbeta and 13 Jbeta primers. The method was immunoSEQ multiplex PCR; TCRdb's version includes in-frame clones alone and lacks a portion of them. The sample records 88,000 or so clones, around 60% being singletons. The CDR3 runs to 16 residues. Study-level points and caveats: Specificity for CMV antigens was confirmed in vitro for a few of the CMV-associated chains.

The chain has TRBV21-1 and TRBJ2-7; whether TRBD2, the table's D call, matches the DNA was not checked. TRBV21-1 is termed a pseudogene. This receptor was identified in a male donor in good health and CMV-seropositive. Material for sequencing was PBMCs. The CDR3 DNA reads TGTGCCAGCAGCAATCCCCCGGGACTGAGATCCTACGAGCAGTACTTC. Protein product: CASSNPPGLRSYEQYF.